The present T cell receptor (beta chain) was sequenced within a study of blood T cell repertoires in COVID-19. Whole-study context: Specimens from acute and convalescent COVID-19 originated in the United States, Italy and Spain. From T cells, B-cell-depleted T cells, or PBMCs came the material, which was cDNA or gDNA.

Authors' data handling: Researchers report that nucleated cell counts were estimated from reference gene primer amplification. Sequencing used immunoSEQ multiplex PCR; TCRdb keeps in-frame clones, though not all of them. V, J and clone size were drawn from that table, and D and trimming were deduced from the DNA. The data hold around 700,000 clones, with around 89% observed a single time. The germline V gene encodes CDR1 SGHRS and CDR2 YFSETQ. This CDR3 comprises 15 residues. V shed 5 bases and J 5 bases; nucleotides not matched to a gene: 12. The sequence was collected from a woman in her late teens or twenties with acute or convalescent COVID-19. V usage is TRBV5-1 and J usage is TRBJ1-1; 7 positions match TRBD1. Sequenced material: peripheral blood. For the CDR3, the DNA is TGCGCCAGCAGTTGGGACAGCTCGGTTGAGACTGAAGCTTTCTTT. It is translated as CASSWDSSVETEAFF.